The rows below give T cell receptor beta chains drawn from one sample of a study of T cell responses to AZD1222 COVID-19 vaccine. The data were produced by immunoSEQ multiplex PCR, yet TCRdb's version contains in-frame clones alone and is incomplete. The profile shows 150,000 to 200,000 clones, about 92% of them singletons. The specimen was peripheral blood, collected on day 0 of AZD1222 vaccination. The receptors come from an adult in good health. CDR3s include the opening cysteine and the closing phenylalanine or tryptophan. A D gene is named only where the DNA matches it firmly. The size of a clone is reported for some rows only, either as once, few or many, or as a class for expanded clones.

v_call	d_call	clone_size	j_call	cdr3_nt	cdr3_aa
TRBV18	-	few	TRBJ1-4	TGTGCCAGCTCACCAGTGGCGTTTTTGGGAATGAGGGAAAAACTGTTTTTT	CASSPVAFLGMREKLFF
TRBV6-5	TRBD1	-	TRBJ1-2	TGTGCCAGCATTCCGGGACAGGCCTATGGCTACACCTTC	CASIPGQAYGYTF
TRBV6-5	-	-	TRBJ1-2	TGTGCCAGCAGCATAATAACCAAGGGGGATGGCTACACCTTC	CASSIITKGDGYTF
TRBV3-1/TRBV3-2	-	-	TRBJ1-2	TGTGCCAGCAGCCAAGATTATGCAGGGAAATATGGCTACACCTTC	CASSQDYAGKYGYTF
TRBV7-8	-	-	TRBJ2-7	TGTGCCAGCAGCTTACGACACGGTACTAACTACGAGCAGTACTTC	CASSLRHGTNYEQYF
TRBV11-3	-	once	TRBJ2-5	TGTGCCAGCAGCAACCGCTTCGAGACCCAGTACTTC	CASSNRFETQYF
TRBV2	-	-	TRBJ2-7	TGTGCCAGCAGAAGTCAGGGCCTCTACGAGCAGTACTTC	CASRSQGLYEQYF
TRBV11-3	-	-	TRBJ2-1	TGTGCCAGCAGCTTAGAGGCACAAGGCTACAATGAGCAGTTCTTC	CASSLEAQGYNEQFF
TRBV2	-	-	TRBJ2-5	TGTGCCAGCAGTTCGAGAGGCGCGGGGGAGACCCAGTACTTC	CASSSRGAGETQYF
TRBV30	-	-	TRBJ1-1	TGTGCCTGGAGTGGTGGGAATGTCTTAAAAGCTTTCTTT	CAWSGGNVLKAFF
TRBV11-2	-	-	TRBJ2-3	TGTGCCAGCAGCTTATACCAATCTGGGGATACGCAGTATTTT	CASSLYQSGDTQYF
TRBV5-1	-	-	TRBJ2-3	TGCGCCAGCAGCTTGATTCCGGCAGATACGCAGTATTTT	CASSLIPADTQYF
TRBV12-3/TRBV12-4	-	-	TRBJ1-2	TGTGCCAGCCGGAGAGCAAGTAACTATGGCTACACCTTC	CASRRASNYGYTF
TRBV3-1/TRBV3-2	-	-	TRBJ2-5	TGTGCCAGCAGCCAAGATGTAGGGGGGGGAGAGACCCAGTACTTC	CASSQDVGGGETQYF
TRBV4-3	-	-	TRBJ1-3	TGCGCCAGCAGCCACCGTGCAACAGGGACTGGAAACACCATATATTTT	CASSHRATGTGNTIYF
TRBV7-6	-	-	TRBJ1-1	TGTGCCAGCAGCTTAGTTCCGGGGGCGAACACTGAAGCTTTCTTT	CASSLVPGANTEAFF
TRBV7-9	-	-	TRBJ1-1	TGTGCCAGCAGCTTATGGGAAGACCTTGAAGCTTTCTTT	CASSLWEDLEAFF
TRBV6-4	TRBD1	-	TRBJ1-1	TGTGCCAGCAGTAACCGGGACAGGGACACTGAAGCTTTCTTT	CASSNRDRDTEAFF
TRBV5-4	TRBD1	-	TRBJ1-6	TGTGCCAGCAGCTCACTAAAACAGGGGATTAATTCACCCCTCCACTTT	CASSSLKQGINSPLHF
TRBV18	-	once	TRBJ1-5	TGTGCCAGCGGTCCTAGCCAGGGAAGTCAGCCCCAGCATTTT	CASGPSQGSQPQHF
TRBV28	-	-	TRBJ1-5	TGTGCCAGCAGTTCCGGACAGCTGTTTCAGCCCCAGCATTTT	CASSSGQLFQPQHF
TRBV27	TRBD1	-	TRBJ1-5	TGTGCCAGCAGGCAGGGGGGAGGGGTAGGACAGCCCCAGCATTTT	CASRQGGGVGQPQHF
TRBV15	-	once	TRBJ1-5	TGTGCCACCAGCAGAGACGGCCAGCGCAATCAGCCCCAGCATTTT	CATSRDGQRNQPQHF
TRBV5-1	-	-	TRBJ1-5	TGCGCCAGCAGCTTGGCCGGACACCTAAATCAGCCCCAGCATTTT	CASSLAGHLNQPQHF
TRBV3-1/TRBV3-2	TRBD2	-	TRBJ2-1	TGTGCCAGCAGCAAAGCAATAGCGGGGGCCAATGAGCAGTTCTTC	CASSKAIAGANEQFF
TRBV5-6	-	-	TRBJ2-7	TGTGCCAGCAGCTTATCGGGACACCTCTACGAGCAGTACTTC	CASSLSGHLYEQYF
TRBV3-1/TRBV3-2	TRBD2	-	TRBJ2-3	TGTGCCAGCAGCCAAGATGGGACTAGCGGGGGGGGTTTTAGCACAGATACGCAGTATTTT	CASSQDGTSGGGFSTDTQYF
TRBV7-6	TRBD2	-	TRBJ2-2	TGTGCCAGCAGCTTAGTGGGGGGGACGAACACCGGGGAGCTGTTTTTT	CASSLVGGTNTGELFF
TRBV9	TRBD2	once	TRBJ2-7	TGTGCCAGCAGCGTAAGCGGGGAGAGCTTTTACGAGCAGTACTTC	CASSVSGESFYEQYF
TRBV5-1	-	-	TRBJ1-1	TGCGCCAGCAGCTTGAAGGGAATACAACTTGGTGCGACTGAAGCTTTCTTT	CASSLKGIQLGATEAFF
TRBV6-2/TRBV6-3	-	-	TRBJ1-5	TGTGCCAGCAGTTACTCGACGGGGGCTCAGCCCCAGCATTTT	CASSYSTGAQPQHF
TRBV28	-	-	TRBJ2-5	TGTGCCAGCAGTTTTAAAGCCAGACAAGAGACCCAGTACTTC	CASSFKARQETQYF
TRBV7-9	TRBD2	-	TRBJ2-1	TGTGCCAGCAGCCCGACTAGCGGGGGCACCTACAATGAGCAGTTCTTC	CASSPTSGGTYNEQFF
TRBV7-2	TRBD2	-	TRBJ2-1	TGTGCCAGCAGCTTAGTAGCGGGGGCCTACAATGAGCAGTTCTTC	CASSLVAGAYNEQFF
TRBV6-6	-	-	TRBJ1-5	TGTGCCAGCAGTTACTCACTCTCTTCGGGACAGCCCCAGCATTTT	CASSYSLSSGQPQHF
TRBV7-8	TRBD1	-	TRBJ2-2	TGTGCCAGCAGCATCATGACAGGGTCGGTCGGGGAGCTGTTTTTT	CASSIMTGSVGELFF
TRBV19	-	once	TRBJ1-4	TGTGCCAGCCAGGGGTTACTGGAAAAACTGTTTTTT	CASQGLLEKLFF
TRBV5-1	-	once	TRBJ2-5	TGCGCCAGCAGCTACAGTCCCAGTGGCGGAGGCGGCCGGTACCAAGAGACCCAGTACTTC	CASSYSPSGGGGRYQETQYF
TRBV7-2	-	-	TRBJ2-3	TGTGCCAGCAGCTTAAGTCTTGGAGGGGGGGCTGCAGATACGCAGTATTTT	CASSLSLGGGAADTQYF
TRBV7-9	-	-	TRBJ1-4	TGTGCCAGCAGCTCCTCCTGGACAACCGAAAAACTGTTTTTT	CASSSSWTTEKLFF
TRBV4-1	-	-	TRBJ1-1	TGCGCCAGCAGCCAAGGGTCGGCAAACAAAGCTTTCTTT	CASSQGSANKAFF
TRBV28	-	-	TRBJ1-1	TGTGCCAGCAGTGGATTCCGTAGGGTGAACACTGAAGCTTTCTTT	CASSGFRRVNTEAFF
TRBV4-1	-	-	TRBJ1-5	TGCGCCAGCAGGTTGGGCGGTGGCGGCAATCAGCCCCAGCATTTT	CASRLGGGGNQPQHF
TRBV4-2	-	-	TRBJ2-1	TGTGCCAGCAGCCAGGGGACGCCGGGCTCCTACAATGAGCAGTTCTTC	CASSQGTPGSYNEQFF
TRBV6-1	TRBD1	-	TRBJ1-5	TGTGCCAGCAGTGACTGGGACAGTAAGGCGGGGCAGCCCCAGCATTTT	CASSDWDSKAGQPQHF
TRBV11-2	-	-	TRBJ2-7	TGTGCCAGCAGCTTAGTTGGAGGCTCAGGGGAGCAGTACTTC	CASSLVGGSGEQYF
TRBV5-8	-	-	TRBJ1-1	TGTGCCAGCCCCCAGCGGAACACTGAAGCTTTCTTT	CASPQRNTEAFF
TRBV4-2	-	-	TRBJ1-5	TGTGCCAGCAGCCAAGTAGAGGCGGGTCAGCCCCAGCATTTT	CASSQVEAGQPQHF
TRBV29-1	-	-	TRBJ1-1	TGCAGCGTTGTGGCGCACAGGGTTAACACTGAAGCTTTCTTT	CSVVAHRVNTEAFF
TRBV9	-	-	TRBJ1-3	TGTGCCAGCAGCGTAGGTCACACCTCTGGAAACACCATATATTTT	CASSVGHTSGNTIYF
TRBV7-2	-	-	TRBJ2-7	TGTGCCAGCAGCTTAGGGGTTTGGGGCGGAAGCTCCTACGAGCAGTACTTC	CASSLGVWGGSSYEQYF
TRBV6-2/TRBV6-3	-	once	TRBJ1-5	TGTGCCAGCAGTTACTCACAGTTACCCCAGCATTTT	CASSYSQLPQHF
TRBV7-9	-	-	TRBJ2-2	TGTGCCAGCAGCCCGCAGGATGGGGAGCTGTTTTTT	CASSPQDGELFF
TRBV30	-	-	TRBJ1-2	TGTGCCTGTTATGGCTACACCTTC	CACYGYTF
TRBV5-1	-	-	TRBJ1-1	TGCGCCAGCAGCTCGAACACTGAAGCTTTCTTT	CASSSNTEAFF
TRBV5-1	-	-	TRBJ1-4	TGCGCCAGCAGCTCCCGACCCGACAGACCTGCAACTAATGAAAAACTGTTTTTT	CASSSRPDRPATNEKLFF
TRBV7-9	TRBD1	-	TRBJ1-3	TGTGCCAGCAGCACAGGGGAACCCTCTGGAAACACCATATATTTT	CASSTGEPSGNTIYF
TRBV28	-	-	TRBJ2-5	TGTGCCAGCGGGGGGTCCCATGCCCTCGTCAAAGAGACCCAGTACTTC	CASGGSHALVKETQYF